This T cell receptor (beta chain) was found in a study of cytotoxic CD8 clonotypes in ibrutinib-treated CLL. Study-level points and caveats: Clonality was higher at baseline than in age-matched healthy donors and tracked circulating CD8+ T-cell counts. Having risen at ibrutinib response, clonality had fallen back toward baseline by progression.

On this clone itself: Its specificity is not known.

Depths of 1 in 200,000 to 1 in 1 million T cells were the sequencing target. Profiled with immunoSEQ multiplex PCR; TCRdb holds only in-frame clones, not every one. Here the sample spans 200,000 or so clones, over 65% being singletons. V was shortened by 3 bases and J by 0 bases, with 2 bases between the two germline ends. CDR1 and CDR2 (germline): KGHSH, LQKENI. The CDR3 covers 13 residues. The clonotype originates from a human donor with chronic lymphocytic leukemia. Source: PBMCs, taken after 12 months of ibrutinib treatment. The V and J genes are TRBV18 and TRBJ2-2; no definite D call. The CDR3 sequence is CASSPSNTGELFF. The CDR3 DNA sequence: TGTGCCAGCTCACCCTCGAACACCGGGGAGCTGTTTTTT.